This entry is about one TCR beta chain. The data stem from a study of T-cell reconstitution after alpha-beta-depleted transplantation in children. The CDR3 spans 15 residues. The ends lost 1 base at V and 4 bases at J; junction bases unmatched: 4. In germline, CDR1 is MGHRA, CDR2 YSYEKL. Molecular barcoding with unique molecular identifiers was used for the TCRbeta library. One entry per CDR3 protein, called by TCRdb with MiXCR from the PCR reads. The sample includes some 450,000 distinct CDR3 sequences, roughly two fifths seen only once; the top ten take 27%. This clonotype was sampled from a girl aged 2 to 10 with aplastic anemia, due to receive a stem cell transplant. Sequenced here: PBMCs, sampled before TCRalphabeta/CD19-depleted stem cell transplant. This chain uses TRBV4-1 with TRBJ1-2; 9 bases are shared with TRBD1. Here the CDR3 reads CASSQGGQGFYGYTF. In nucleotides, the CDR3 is TGCGCCAGCAGCCAAGGGGGACAGGGTTTCTATGGCTACACCTTC.